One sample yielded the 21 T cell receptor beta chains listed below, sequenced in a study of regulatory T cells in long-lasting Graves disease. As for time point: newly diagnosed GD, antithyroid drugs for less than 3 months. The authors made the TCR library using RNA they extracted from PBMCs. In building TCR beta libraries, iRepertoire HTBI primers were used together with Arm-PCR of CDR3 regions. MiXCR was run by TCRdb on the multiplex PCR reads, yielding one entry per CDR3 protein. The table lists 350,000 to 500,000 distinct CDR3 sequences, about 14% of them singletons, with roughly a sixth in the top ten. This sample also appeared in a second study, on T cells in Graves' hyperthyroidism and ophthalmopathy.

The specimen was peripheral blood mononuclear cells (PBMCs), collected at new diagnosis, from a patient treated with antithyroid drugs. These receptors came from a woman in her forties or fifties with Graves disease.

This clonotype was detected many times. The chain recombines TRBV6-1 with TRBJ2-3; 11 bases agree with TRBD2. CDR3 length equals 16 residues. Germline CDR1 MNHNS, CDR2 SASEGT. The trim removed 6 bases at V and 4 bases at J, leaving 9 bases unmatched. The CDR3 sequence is CASSITSGSFSDTQYF. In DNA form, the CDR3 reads TGTGCCAGCAGCATTACTAGCGGGAGTTTCTCAGATACGCAGTATTTT.

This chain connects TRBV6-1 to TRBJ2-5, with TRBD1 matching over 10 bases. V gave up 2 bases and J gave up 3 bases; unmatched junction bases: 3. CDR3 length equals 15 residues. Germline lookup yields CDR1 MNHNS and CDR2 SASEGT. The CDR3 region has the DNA TGTGCCAGCAGTGAATTGGGGACAGGGGAAGAGACCCAGTACTTC. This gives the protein CASSELGTGEETQYF.

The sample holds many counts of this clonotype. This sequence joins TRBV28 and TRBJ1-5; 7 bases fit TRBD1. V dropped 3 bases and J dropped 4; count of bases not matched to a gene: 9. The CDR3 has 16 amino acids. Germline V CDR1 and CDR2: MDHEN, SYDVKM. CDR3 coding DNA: TGTGCCAGCAGTTTGGGTACAGGGGCGGATAATCAGCCCCAGCATTTT. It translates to CASSLGTGADNQPQHF.

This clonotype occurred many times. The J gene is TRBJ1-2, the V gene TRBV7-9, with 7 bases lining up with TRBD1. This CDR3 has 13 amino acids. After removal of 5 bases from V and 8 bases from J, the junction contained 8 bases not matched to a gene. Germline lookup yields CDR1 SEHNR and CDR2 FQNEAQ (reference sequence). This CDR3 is CASSTTGVEGYTF. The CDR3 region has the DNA TGTGCCAGCAGCACTACAGGGGTGGAGGGCTACACCTTC. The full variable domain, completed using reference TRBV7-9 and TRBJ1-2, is DTGVSQNPRHKITKRGQNVTFRCDPISEHNRLYWYRQTLGQGPEFLTYFQNEAQLEKSRLLSDRFSAERPKGSFSTLEIQRTEQGDSAMYLCASSTTGVEGYTFGSGTRLTVV.

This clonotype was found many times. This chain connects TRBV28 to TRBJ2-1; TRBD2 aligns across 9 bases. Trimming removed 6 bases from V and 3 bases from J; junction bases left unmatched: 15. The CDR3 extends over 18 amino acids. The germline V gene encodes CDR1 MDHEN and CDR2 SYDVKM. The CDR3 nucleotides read TGTGCCAGCAGCGCTGGGGCGGGAGGGCCCTTACGCTACAATGAGCAGTTCTTC. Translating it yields CASSAGAGGPLRYNEQFF.

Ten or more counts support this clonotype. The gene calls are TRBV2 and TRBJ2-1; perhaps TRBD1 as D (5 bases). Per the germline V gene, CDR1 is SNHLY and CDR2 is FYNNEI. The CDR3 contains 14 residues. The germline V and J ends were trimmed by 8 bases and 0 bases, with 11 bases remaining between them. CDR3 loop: CASENDSSYNEQFF. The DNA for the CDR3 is TGTGCCAGCGAGAACGACAGCTCCTACAATGAGCAGTTCTTC.

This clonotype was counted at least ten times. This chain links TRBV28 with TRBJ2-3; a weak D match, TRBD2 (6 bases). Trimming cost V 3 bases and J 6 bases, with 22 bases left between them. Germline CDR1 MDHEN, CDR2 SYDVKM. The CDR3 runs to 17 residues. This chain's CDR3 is CASSFSSGGLLGDTQYF. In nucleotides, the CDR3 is TGTGCCAGCAGTTTCTCGTCTGGGGGACTTCTGGGGGATACGCAGTATTTT.

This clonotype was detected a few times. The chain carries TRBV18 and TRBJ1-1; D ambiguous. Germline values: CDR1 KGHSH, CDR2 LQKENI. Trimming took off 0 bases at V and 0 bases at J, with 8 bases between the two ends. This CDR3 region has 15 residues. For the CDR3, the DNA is TGTGCCAGCTCACCACCCGGCTTTTTGAACACTGAAGCTTTCTTT. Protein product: CASSPPGFLNTEAFF.

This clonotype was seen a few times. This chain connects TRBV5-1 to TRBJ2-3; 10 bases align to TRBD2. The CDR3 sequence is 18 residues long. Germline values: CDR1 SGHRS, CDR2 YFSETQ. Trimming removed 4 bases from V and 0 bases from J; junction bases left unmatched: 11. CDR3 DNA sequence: TGCGCCAGCAGCGCCGCGATAGCGGGAGGATACAGCACAGATACGCAGTATTTT. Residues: CASSAAIAGGYSTDTQYF.

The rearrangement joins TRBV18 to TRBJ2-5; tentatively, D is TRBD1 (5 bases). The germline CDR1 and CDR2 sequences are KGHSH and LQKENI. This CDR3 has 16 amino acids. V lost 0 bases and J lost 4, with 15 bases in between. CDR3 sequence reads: CASSPPTRQGRETQYF. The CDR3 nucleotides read TGTGCCAGCTCACCACCGACTCGTCAGGGCAGAGAGACCCAGTACTTC.

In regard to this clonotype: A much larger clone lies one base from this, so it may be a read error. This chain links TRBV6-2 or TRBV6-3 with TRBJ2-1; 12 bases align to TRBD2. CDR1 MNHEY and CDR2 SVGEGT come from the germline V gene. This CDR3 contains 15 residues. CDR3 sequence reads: CASSRTSGKNNEQLF. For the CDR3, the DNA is TGTGCCAGCTCCCGGACTAGCGGGAAGAACAATGAGCAGCTCTTC.

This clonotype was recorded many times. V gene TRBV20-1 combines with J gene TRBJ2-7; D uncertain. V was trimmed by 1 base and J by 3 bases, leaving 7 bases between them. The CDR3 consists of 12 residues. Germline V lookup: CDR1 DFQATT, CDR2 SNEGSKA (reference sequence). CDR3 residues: CSARGRFYEQYF. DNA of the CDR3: TGCAGTGCTAGAGGTAGATTCTACGAGCAGTACTTC.

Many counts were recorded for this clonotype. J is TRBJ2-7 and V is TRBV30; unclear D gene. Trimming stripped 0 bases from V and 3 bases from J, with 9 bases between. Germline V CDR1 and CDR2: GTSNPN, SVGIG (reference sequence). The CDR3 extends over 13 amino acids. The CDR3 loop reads CAWSVRWNYEQYF. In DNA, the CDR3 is TGTGCCTGGAGTGTACGATGGAACTACGAGCAGTACTTC.

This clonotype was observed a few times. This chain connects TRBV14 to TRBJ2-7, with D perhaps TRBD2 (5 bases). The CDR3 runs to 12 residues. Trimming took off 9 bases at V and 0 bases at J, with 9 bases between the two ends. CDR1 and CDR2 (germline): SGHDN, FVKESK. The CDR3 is CASAGSSYEQYF. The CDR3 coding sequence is TGTGCCAGTGCTGGGAGCTCCTACGAGCAGTACTTC.

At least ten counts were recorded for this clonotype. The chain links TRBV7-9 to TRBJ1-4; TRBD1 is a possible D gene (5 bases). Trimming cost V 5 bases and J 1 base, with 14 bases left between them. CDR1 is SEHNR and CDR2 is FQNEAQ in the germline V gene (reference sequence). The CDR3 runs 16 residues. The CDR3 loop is CASSLPGLRTNEKLFF. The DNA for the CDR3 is TGTGCCAGCAGCCTCCCGGGGCTGAGAACTAATGAAAAACTGTTTTTT.

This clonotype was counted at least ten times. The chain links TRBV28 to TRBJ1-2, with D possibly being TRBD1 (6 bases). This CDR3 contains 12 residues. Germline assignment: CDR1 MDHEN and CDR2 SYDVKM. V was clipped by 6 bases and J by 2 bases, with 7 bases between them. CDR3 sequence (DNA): TGTGCCAGCAGCCAGGGGAACTATGGCTACACCTTC. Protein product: CASSQGNYGYTF.

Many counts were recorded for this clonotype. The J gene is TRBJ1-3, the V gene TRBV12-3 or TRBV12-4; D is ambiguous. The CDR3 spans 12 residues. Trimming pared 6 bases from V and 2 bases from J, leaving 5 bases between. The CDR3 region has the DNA TGTGCCAGCAGCCCCGCTGGAAACACCATATATTTT. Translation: CASSPAGNTIYF.

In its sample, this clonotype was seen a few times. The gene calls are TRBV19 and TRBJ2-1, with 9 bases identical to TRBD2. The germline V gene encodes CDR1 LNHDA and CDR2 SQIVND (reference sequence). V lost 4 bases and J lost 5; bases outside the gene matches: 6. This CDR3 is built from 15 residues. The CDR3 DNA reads TGTGCCAGTAGTACTATAGCGGGAGTGCACAATGAGCAGTTCTTC. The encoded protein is CASSTIAGVHNEQFF.

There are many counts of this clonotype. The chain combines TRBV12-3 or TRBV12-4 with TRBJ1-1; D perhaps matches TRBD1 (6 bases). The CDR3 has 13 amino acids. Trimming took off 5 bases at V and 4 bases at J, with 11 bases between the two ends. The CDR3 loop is CASSPGESTEAFF. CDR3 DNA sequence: TGTGCCAGCAGTCCAGGGGAGAGCACTGAAGCTTTCTTT.

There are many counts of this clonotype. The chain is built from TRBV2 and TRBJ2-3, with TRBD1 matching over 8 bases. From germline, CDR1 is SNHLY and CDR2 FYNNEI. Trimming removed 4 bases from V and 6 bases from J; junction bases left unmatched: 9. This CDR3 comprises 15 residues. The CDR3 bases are TGTGCCAGCAGTGGACAGGGGACAAGGGGGGATACGCAGTATTTT. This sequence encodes CASSGQGTRGDTQYF. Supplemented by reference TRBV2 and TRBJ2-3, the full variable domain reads EPEVTQTPSHQVTQMGQEVILRCVPISNHLYFYWYRQILGQKVEFLVSFYNNEISEKSEIFDDQFSVERPDGSNFTLKIRSTKLEDSAMYFCASSGQGTRGDTQYFGPGTRLTVL.

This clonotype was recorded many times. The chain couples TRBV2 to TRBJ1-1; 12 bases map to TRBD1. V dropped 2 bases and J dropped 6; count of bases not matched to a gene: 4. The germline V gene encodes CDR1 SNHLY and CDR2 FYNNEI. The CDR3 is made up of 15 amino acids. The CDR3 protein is CASSERGQGASEAFF. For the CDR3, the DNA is TGTGCCAGCAGTGAAAGGGGACAGGGGGCGTCTGAAGCTTTCTTT.